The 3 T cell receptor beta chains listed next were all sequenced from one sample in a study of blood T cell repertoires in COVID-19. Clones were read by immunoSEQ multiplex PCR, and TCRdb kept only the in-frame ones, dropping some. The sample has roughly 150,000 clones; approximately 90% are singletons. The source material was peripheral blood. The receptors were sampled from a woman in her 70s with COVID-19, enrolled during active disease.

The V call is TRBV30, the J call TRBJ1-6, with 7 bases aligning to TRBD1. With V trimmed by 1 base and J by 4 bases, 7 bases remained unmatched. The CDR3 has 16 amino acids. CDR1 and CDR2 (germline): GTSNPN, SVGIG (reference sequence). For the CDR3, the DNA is TGTGCCTGGAGTGGAGGCTCGGGACAGTATAATTCACCCCTCCACTTT. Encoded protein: CAWSGGSGQYNSPLHF.

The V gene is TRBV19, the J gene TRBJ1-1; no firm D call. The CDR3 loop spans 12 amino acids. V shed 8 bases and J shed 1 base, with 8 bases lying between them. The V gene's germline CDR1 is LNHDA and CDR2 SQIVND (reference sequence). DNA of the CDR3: TGTGCCAGTGCTGTCGGGAACACTGAAGCTTTCTTT. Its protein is CASAVGNTEAFF.

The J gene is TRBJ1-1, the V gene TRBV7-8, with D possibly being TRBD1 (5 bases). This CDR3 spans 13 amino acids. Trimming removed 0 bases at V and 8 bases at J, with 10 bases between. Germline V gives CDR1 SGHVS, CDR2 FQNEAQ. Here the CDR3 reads CASSLAPGLEAFF. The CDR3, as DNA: TGTGCCAGCAGCTTAGCGCCAGGGTTAGAAGCTTTCTTT.